The 16 T cell receptor beta chains below all came from one sample that was sequenced in a study of beta chain features in type 1 diabetes. Findings and caveats of the study: Shortening of TCRB CDR3s, moderate but significant, appeared in all four CD4+ subsets of Type 1 diabetes patients.

Antigen specificity for these receptors is unknown. The study reverse transcribed the entire isolated RNA, so it sequenced expressed TCRB transcripts. Assay: immunoSEQ multiplex PCR; the TCRdb copy retains only in-frame clones and omits some. The table records 500,000 to 650,000 clones, 12% of them present only once. Sequencing used naive CD4+ T cells from blood. All receptors derive from a young man with type 1 diabetes.

This clone was observed a few times. The J gene is TRBJ2-7, the V gene TRBV13, with D perhaps assigned TRBD1 or TRBD2 (5 bases each). V was cut by 5 bases and J by 6 bases, with 14 bases left in between. Germline loops: CDR1 PRHDT, CDR2 FYEKMQ (reference sequence). The CDR3 extends over 13 amino acids. CDR3 sequence reads: CASSPGTIREQYF. In DNA form, the CDR3 reads TGTGCCAGCAGCCCAGGGACCATCCGCGAGCAGTACTTC.

The chain links TRBV5-1 to TRBJ2-3; 9 bases map to TRBD1. The V gene end was trimmed by 4 bases and the J gene end by 4 bases; junction bases not matched to a gene: 7. The CDR3 extends over 15 amino acids. Looked up from germline, CDR1 is SGHRS and CDR2 is YFSETQ. The CDR3 region has the DNA TGCGCCAGCAGCCCGGGACAGGGATCTCCAGATACGCAGTATTTT. Amino acids: CASSPGQGSPDTQYF.

The gene calls are TRBV7-9 and TRBJ2-3; TRBD1 might be the D (6 bases). This CDR3 has 16 residues. The germline CDR1 and CDR2 sequences are SEHNR and FQNEAQ (reference sequence). V lost 5 bases to trimming and J lost 0 bases, with 15 bases between them. CDR3 sequence reads: CASSTRTVPSTDTQYF. In DNA form, the CDR3 reads TGTGCCAGCAGCACCCGGACAGTCCCTAGCACAGATACGCAGTATTTT. The variable domain in full, completed from reference TRBV7-9 and TRBJ2-3, reads DTGVSQNPRHKITKRGQNVTFRCDPISEHNRLYWYRQTLGQGPEFLTYFQNEAQLEKSRLLSDRFSAERPKGSFSTLEIQRTEQGDSAMYLCASSTRTVPSTDTQYFGPGTRLTVL.

This clone occurred a few times. The CDR3 DNA reads TGCGCCAGCAGCTTGAGGACAGGGAACACCGGGGAGCTGTTTTTT. Its protein is CASSLRTGNTGELFF. This sequence joins TRBV5-1 and TRBJ2-2, with 7 bases matching TRBD1. V trimming: 1 base; J trimming: 1 base; junction bases outside the gene matches: 1. Germline lookup yields CDR1 SGHRS and CDR2 YFSETQ. The CDR3 spans 15 residues.

The sample holds a few counts of this clone. The gene calls are TRBV7-9 and TRBJ1-2; D remains unclear. Deletions cut 4 bases from V and 7 bases from J, with 22 bases between. The CDR3 spans 16 residues. Germline V lookup: CDR1 SEHNR, CDR2 FQNEAQ (reference sequence). The CDR3 nucleotides read TGTGCCAGCAGCTCCACCCGTGGCGGGTTTGAGGGTGGCTACACCTTC. This sequence encodes CASSSTRGGFEGGYTF.

Only a few counts were recorded for this clone. The V and J genes are TRBV7-2 and TRBJ1-6, with 7 bases fitting TRBD1. The CDR3 is 14 residues long. Unmatched junction bases numbered 7, after V lost 6 bases and J lost 8 bases. The germline CDR1 and CDR2 sequences are SGHTA and FQGNSA. The CDR3 region has the DNA TGTGCCAGCAGTCCGGGACAGTTTGATTCACCCCTCCACTTT. Translation gives CASSPGQFDSPLHF.

There are a few counts of this clone. The V and J genes are TRBV28 and TRBJ1-6; no firm D call. Germline V CDR1 and CDR2: MDHEN, SYDVKM. This CDR3 has 14 residues. V was cut by 2 bases and J by 10 bases, with 12 bases left in between. The CDR3 loop is CASSLGGIGSPLHF. The CDR3 nucleotides are TGTGCCAGCAGTTTAGGAGGGATCGGGTCACCCCTCCACTTT.

V and J are TRBV20-1 and TRBJ2-1; D is unclear. V was cut by 6 bases and J by 10 bases, with 13 bases left in between. The germline CDR1 and CDR2 sequences are DFQATT and SNEGSKA (reference sequence). The CDR3 has 11 amino acids. In DNA, the CDR3 is TGCAGTGCCCTTAGGGTATACGAGCAGTTCTTC. Translation gives CSALRVYEQFF.

The J gene is TRBJ1-2, the V gene TRBV5-6; D not resolved. This CDR3 has 15 residues. V was shortened by 1 base and J by 2 bases, with 12 bases between the two germline ends. Germline V gene lookup returns CDR1 SGHDT and CDR2 YYEEEE. The CDR3 region has the DNA TGTGCCAGCAGCTTGCAGGACCCCCGAAACTATGGCTACACCTTC. Protein product: CASSLQDPRNYGYTF.

This clone was observed a handful of times. The V and J genes are TRBV18 and TRBJ1-2, with no clear D. This CDR3 contains 15 residues. Germline-derived CDR1 and CDR2 are KGHSH and LQKENI. V was trimmed by 0 bases and J by 4 bases, leaving 12 bases between them. For the CDR3, the DNA is TGTGCCAGCTCACCACCCGGTCGCAGTAGCTATGGCTACACCTTC. Encoded protein: CASSPPGRSSYGYTF.

The chain employs TRBV5-4 and TRBJ2-3, with D hard to call. Trimming shortened V by 3 bases and J by 0 bases, and 8 bases separated the two germline ends. Germline CDR1 is SGHNT and CDR2 is YYREEE (reference sequence). The CDR3 has 14 residues. This CDR3 reads CASSSRASTDTQYF. CDR3 in DNA: TGTGCCAGCAGCTCTCGTGCCAGCACAGATACGCAGTATTTT.

This clone showed up just a few times. V usage is TRBV27 and J usage is TRBJ2-7; D possibly corresponds to TRBD1 (5 bases). CDR1 is MNHEY, CDR2 SMNVEV, per germline (reference sequence). This CDR3 spans 14 amino acids. V shed 2 bases and J shed 1 base, with 9 bases lying between them. For the CDR3, the DNA is TGTGCCAGCAGTTTAGTGGGGCCGTCCTACGAGCAGTACTTC. It specifies CASSLVGPSYEQYF.

A remark on this clone: Other DNA sequences in this specimen translate into the identical CDR3. The chain recombines TRBV5-1 with TRBJ2-7; the match to TRBD1 covers 10 bases. CDR3 length equals 14 residues. Germline V gives CDR1 SGHRS, CDR2 YFSETQ. J gave up 5 bases and V 2 bases, and 4 bases lay outside the gene matches. CDR3 DNA: TGCGCCAGCAGCTTAGCAGGACAGGGGGACGAGCAGTACTTC. Translating gives CASSLAGQGDEQYF.

This clone was seen more than once but under ten times. The chain couples TRBV19 to TRBJ1-5; D remains unclear. This CDR3 has 12 amino acids. V was trimmed by 3 bases and J by 9 bases, leaving 9 bases between them. Germline-derived CDR1 and CDR2 are LNHDA and SQIVND (reference sequence). The CDR3 spells CASSIGGMPQHF. CDR3 coding DNA: TGTGCCAGTAGTATTGGCGGGATGCCCCAGCATTTT.

In this sample, this clone turned up a few times. This chain uses TRBV5-1 with TRBJ2-1, with D tentatively TRBD1 (6 bases). V gave up 4 bases and J gave up 0 bases, with 17 bases separating them. The CDR3 consists of 17 residues. The germline gives CDR1 SGHRS, CDR2 YFSETQ. The CDR3 region has the DNA TGCGCCAGCAGCCCCGGGGACAAGCTGAGCTCCTACAATGAGCAGTTCTTC. This sequence encodes CASSPGDKLSSYNEQFF.

This clone was observed a handful of times. The rearrangement joins TRBV5-6 to TRBJ2-2; TRBD2 agrees at 9 bases. The CDR3 contains 19 residues. In germline, CDR1 is SGHDT, CDR2 YYEEEE. V was clipped by 2 bases and J by 0 bases; unmatched bases: 11. CDR3 sequence: CASSFPASGDNANTGELFF. CDR3 nucleotide sequence: TGTGCCAGCAGCTTCCCGGCTAGCGGGGACAACGCGAACACCGGGGAGCTGTTTTTT.